This T cell receptor (beta chain) derives from a study of vaccination and CD4 T cells after COVID-19. An Oncomine TCR Beta short-read assay was used to sequence the DNA from cultured CD4+ T cells. From CD4+ T cells that had been cultured, genomic DNA was extracted. MiXCR, applied by TCRdb to the PCR reads, yields one record per CDR3 protein. This sample has some 17,000 distinct CDR3 sequences, with around 59% found just once. This clonotype was seen a few times. Its specificity is not known. The V segment lost 2 bases and the J segment 1 base; nucleotides outside the gene matches: 3. Germline V lookup: CDR1 SEHNR, CDR2 FQNEAQ (reference sequence). The CDR3 consists of 15 residues. Treatment: roughly nine-day PBMC culture with coronavirus spike peptide pools or control peptides (ViraFEST assay). Peptide pools at around 9.6 ug/ml, together with 7.5 to 10 IU/ml IL-2, were added to cultures of approximately 2 million PBMCs per well.

This sequence was found in a human donor who had recovered from COVID-19. Sequencing used CD4+ T cells from blood, cultured in vitro, obtained after SARS-CoV-2 vaccination. The V and J genes are TRBV7-9 and TRBJ2-7; 9 bases are shared with TRBD1. CDR3 sequence (DNA): TGTGCCAGCAGCTTATCCGGGACAGGGTCCTACGAGCAGTACTTC. This gives the protein CASSLSGTGSYEQYF.